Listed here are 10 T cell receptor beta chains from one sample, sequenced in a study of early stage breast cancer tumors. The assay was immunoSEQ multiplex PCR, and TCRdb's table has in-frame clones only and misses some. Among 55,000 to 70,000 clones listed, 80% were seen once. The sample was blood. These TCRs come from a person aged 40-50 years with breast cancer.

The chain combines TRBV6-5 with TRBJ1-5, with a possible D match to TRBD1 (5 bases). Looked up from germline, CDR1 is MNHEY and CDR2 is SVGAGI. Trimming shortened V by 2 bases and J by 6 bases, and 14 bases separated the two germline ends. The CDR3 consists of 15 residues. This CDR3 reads CASSYGPTDTQPQHF. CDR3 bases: TGTGCCAGCAGTTACGGCCCTACGGACACTCAGCCCCAGCATTTT.

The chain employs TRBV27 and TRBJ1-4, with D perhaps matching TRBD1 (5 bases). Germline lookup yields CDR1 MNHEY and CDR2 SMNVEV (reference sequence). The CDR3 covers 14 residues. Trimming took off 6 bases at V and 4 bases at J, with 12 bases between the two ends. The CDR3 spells CASRPGLINEKLFF. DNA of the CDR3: TGTGCCAGCAGACCGGGACTGATTAATGAAAAACTGTTTTTT.

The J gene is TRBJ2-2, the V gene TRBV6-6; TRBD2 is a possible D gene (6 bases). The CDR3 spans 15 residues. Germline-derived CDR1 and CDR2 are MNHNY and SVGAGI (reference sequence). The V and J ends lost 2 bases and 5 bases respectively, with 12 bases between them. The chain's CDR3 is CASSYGGSGTGELFF. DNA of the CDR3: TGTGCCAGCAGTTACGGAGGGAGCGGGACCGGGGAGCTGTTTTTT.

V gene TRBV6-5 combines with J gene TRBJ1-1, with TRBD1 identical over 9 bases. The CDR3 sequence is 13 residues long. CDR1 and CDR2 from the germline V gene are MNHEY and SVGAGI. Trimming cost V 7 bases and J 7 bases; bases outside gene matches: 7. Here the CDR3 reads CASTRQGGSEAFF. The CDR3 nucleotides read TGTGCCAGCACTCGACAGGGGGGAAGTGAAGCTTTCTTT.

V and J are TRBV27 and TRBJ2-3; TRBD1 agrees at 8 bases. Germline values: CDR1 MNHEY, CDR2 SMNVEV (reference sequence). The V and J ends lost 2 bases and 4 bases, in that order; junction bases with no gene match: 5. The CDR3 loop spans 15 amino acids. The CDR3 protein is CASSLEAGGPDTQYF. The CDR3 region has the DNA TGTGCCAGCAGTTTAGAGGCAGGGGGCCCAGATACGCAGTATTTT.

The CDR3 nucleotides are TGTGCCAGCAGGGGTGACAGGGGATCCTACAATGAGCAGTTCTTC. Translating gives CASRGDRGSYNEQFF. This chain connects TRBV6-5 to TRBJ2-1, with 8 bases lining up with TRBD1. V lost 6 bases and J lost 1; bases outside the gene matches: 5. CDR3 length: 15 residues. Germline CDR1 MNHEY, CDR2 SVGAGI.

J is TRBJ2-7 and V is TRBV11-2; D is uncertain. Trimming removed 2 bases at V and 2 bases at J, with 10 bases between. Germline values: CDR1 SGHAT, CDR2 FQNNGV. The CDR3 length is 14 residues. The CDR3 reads CASSLPPGPYEQYF. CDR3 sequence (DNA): TGTGCCAGCAGCTTACCCCCCGGCCCCTACGAGCAGTACTTC.

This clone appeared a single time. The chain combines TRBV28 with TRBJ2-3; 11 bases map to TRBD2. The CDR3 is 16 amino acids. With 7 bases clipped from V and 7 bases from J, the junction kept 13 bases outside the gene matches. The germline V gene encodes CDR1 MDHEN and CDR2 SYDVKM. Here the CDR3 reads CASTGLLAGGENTQYF. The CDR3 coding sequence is TGTGCCAGCACTGGCCTGCTAGCGGGAGGTGAAAATACGCAGTATTTT.

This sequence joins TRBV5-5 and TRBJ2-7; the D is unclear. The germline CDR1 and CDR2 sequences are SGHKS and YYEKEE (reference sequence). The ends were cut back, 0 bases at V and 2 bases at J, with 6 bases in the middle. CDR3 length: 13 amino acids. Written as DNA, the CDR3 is TGTGCCAGCAGCTTGGCGAGCCCCTACGAGCAGTACTTC. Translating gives CASSLASPYEQYF. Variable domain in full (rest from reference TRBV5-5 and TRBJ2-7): DAGVTQSPTHLIKTRGQQVTLRCSPISGHKSVSWYQQVLGQGPQFIFQYYEKEERGRGNFPDRFSARQFPNYSSELNVNALLLGDSALYLCASSLASPYEQYFGPGTRLTVT.

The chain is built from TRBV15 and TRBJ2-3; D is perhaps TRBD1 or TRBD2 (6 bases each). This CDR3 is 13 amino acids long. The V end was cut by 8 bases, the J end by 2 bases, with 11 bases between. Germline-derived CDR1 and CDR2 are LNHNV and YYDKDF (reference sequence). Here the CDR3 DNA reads TGTGCCACCGCGCGGGACAACACAGATACGCAGTATTTT. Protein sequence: CATARDNTDTQYF.